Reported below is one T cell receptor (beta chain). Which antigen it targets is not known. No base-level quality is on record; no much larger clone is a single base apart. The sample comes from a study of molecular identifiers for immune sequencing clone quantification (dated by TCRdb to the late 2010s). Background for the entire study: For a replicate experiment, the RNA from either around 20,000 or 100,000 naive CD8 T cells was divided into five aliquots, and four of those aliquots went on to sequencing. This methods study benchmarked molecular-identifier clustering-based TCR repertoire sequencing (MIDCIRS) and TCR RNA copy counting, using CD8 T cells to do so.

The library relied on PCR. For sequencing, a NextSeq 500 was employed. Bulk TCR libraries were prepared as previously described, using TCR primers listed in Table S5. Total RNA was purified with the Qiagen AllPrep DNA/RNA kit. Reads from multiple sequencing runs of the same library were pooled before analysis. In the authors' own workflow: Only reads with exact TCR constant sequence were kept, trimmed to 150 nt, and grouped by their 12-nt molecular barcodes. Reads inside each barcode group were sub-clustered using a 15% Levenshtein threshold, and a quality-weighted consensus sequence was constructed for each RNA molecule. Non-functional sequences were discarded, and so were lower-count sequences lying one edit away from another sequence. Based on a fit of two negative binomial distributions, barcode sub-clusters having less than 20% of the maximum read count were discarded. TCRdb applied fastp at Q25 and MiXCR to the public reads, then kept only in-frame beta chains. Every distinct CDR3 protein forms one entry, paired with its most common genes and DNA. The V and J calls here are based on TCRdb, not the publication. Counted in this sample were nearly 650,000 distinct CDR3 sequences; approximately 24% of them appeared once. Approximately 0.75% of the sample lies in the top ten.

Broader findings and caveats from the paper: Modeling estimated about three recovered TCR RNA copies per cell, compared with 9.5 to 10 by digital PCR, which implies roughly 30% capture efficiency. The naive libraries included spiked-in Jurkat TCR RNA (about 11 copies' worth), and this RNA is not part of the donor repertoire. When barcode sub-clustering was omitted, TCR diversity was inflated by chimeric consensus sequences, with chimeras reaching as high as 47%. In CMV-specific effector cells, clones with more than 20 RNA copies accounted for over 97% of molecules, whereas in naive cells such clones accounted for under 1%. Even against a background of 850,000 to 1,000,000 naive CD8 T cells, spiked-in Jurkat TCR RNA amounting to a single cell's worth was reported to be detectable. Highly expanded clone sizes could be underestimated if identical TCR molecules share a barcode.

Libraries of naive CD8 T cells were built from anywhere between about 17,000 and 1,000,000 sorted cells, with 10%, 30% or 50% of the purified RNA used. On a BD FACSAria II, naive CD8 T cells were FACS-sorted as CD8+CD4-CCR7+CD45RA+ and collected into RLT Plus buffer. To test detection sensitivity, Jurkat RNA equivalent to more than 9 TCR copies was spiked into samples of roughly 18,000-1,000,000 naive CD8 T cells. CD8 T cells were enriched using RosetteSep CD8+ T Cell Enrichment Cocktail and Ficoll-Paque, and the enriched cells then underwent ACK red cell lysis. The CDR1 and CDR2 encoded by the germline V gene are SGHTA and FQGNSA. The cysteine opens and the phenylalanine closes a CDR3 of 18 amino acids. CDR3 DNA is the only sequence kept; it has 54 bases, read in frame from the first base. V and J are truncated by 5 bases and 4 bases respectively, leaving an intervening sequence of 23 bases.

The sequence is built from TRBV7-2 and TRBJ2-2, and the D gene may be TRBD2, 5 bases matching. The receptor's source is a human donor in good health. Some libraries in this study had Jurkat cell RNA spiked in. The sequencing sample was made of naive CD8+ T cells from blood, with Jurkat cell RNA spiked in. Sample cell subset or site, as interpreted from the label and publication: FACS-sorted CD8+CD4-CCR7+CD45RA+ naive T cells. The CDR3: CASSPPLAGVYLTGELFF. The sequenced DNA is TGTGCCAGCAGCCCACCCCTAGCTGGGGTTTATCTCACCGGGGAGCTGTTTTTT.